The T cell receptor (beta chain) under discussion was sequenced for a study of blood T cell repertoires in COVID-19. Overall study: COVID-19 samples, acute and convalescent, were from the United States, Italy and Spain. The analysed material was cDNA or gDNA that came from T cells, B-cell-depleted T cells, or PBMCs.

The table came from immunoSEQ multiplex PCR; TCRdb's copy has only in-frame clones and leaves some out. The profile shows under 300,000 clones, approximately 82% of them singletons. Self-reported history from a screening survey and questionnaire set each donor's cohort. Two consecutive negative NP/OP PCR tests, clearance, or resolved symptoms defined Cohort 3 recovery. The CDR3 totals 15 residues. The V gene's germline CDR1 is MNHEY and CDR2 SMNVEV (reference sequence). Trimming shortened V by 3 bases and J by 5 bases, and 14 bases separated the two germline ends. This clone occurred many times. This TCR came from a man in his forties who had recovered from COVID-19. Sequencing input: PBMCs or T cells enriched from blood (not recorded which). The chain carries TRBV27 and TRBJ1-5, with D possibly being TRBD1 (6 bases). In DNA, the CDR3 is TGTGCCAGCAGTTTGGGAGGGGGAGGTCATCAGCCCCAGCATTTT. Amino acids: CASSLGGGGHQPQHF.